This T cell receptor (beta chain) was captured in a study of molecular identifiers for immune sequencing clone quantification. About this clonotype: This likely comes from a read error, as the CDR3 has no conserved phenylalanine or tryptophan at its end.

TCRdb called the PCR reads again in MiXCR, with one record for every CDR3 protein. The data hold around 480,000 distinct CDR3 sequences, with 20% to 25% observed a single time. Deletions cut 0 bases from V and 4 bases from J, with 4 bases between. The germline gives CDR1 DFQATT, CDR2 SNEGSKA (reference sequence). The CDR3 extends over 12 amino acids. What was sequenced was naive CD8+ T cells from blood, with Jurkat cell RNA spiked in. Subset indicated: FACS-sorted CD8+CD4-CCR7+CD45RA+ naive T cells. The chain combines TRBV20-1 with TRBJ1-5; D not resolved. The sequence derives from a human donor in good health. Some libraries in this study had Jurkat cell RNA spiked in. Written as DNA, the CDR3 is TGCAGTGCTAGAGATTCGAATCAGCCCCAGCATTCT. This codes for CSARDSNQPQHS.